These T cell receptor beta chains were read from a single sample in a study of blood T cell repertoires in COVID-19. Clones were sequenced by immunoSEQ multiplex PCR, and TCRdb holds only the in-frame ones, with some missing. The profile covers over 200,000 clones, with roughly nine tenths appearing a single time and 0.95% to 1.5% taken by the ten largest. Material: PBMCs or T cells enriched from blood (not recorded which). These receptors came from a human donor in a cohort exposed to, infected with or recovered from COVID-19 (not recorded which). The donor label of this sample is uncertain. Each CDR3 is given with its conserved first and last residue. Fields, in order: J gene, CDR3 length, V gene, D gene, clone size, CDR3 protein, CDR3 DNA. The D gene is left open where the match is weak. Size tells how often a clone was seen (once, few, many) or the class of an expanded clone, and some rows leave it out.

j_call: TRBJ1-1; cdr3_length: 13; v_call: TRBV5-1; d_call: NA; clone_size: NA; cdr3_aa: CASSGGGVTEAFF; cdr3_nt: TGCGCCAGCAGCGGCGGCGGCGTAACTGAAGCTTTCTTT
j_call: TRBJ2-2; cdr3_length: 15; v_call: TRBV7-3; d_call: NA; clone_size: NA; cdr3_aa: CASSEQDVPTGELFF; cdr3_nt: TGTGCCAGCAGCGAACAGGATGTCCCTACCGGGGAGCTGTTTTTT
j_call: TRBJ2-2; cdr3_length: 15; v_call: TRBV19; d_call: TRBD1; clone_size: NA; cdr3_aa: CASSSTGGPPGELFF; cdr3_nt: TGTGCCAGTAGCAGTACAGGGGGCCCCCCCGGGGAGCTGTTTTTT
j_call: TRBJ2-3; cdr3_length: 14; v_call: TRBV24-1; d_call: NA; clone_size: NA; cdr3_aa: CATSDSAGVGTQYF; cdr3_nt: TGTGCCACCAGTGATTCCGCAGGGGTGGGTACGCAGTATTTT
j_call: TRBJ1-2; cdr3_length: 12; v_call: TRBV7-8; d_call: NA; clone_size: NA; cdr3_aa: CASGRGNYGYTF; cdr3_nt: TGTGCCTCCGGCCGGGGGAACTATGGCTACACCTTC
j_call: TRBJ1-5; cdr3_length: 14; v_call: TRBV6-5; d_call: NA; clone_size: NA; cdr3_aa: CASSLSGGNQPQHF; cdr3_nt: TGTGCCAGCAGTTTATCCGGTGGCAATCAGCCCCAGCATTTT
j_call: TRBJ2-3; cdr3_length: 15; v_call: TRBV2; d_call: TRBD1; clone_size: NA; cdr3_aa: CASKRDRGQTDTQYF; cdr3_nt: TGTGCCAGCAAGAGAGACAGGGGGCAGACAGATACGCAGTATTTT
j_call: TRBJ2-7; cdr3_length: 15; v_call: TRBV6-5; d_call: TRBD2; clone_size: NA; cdr3_aa: CASSSRQRGGYEQYF; cdr3_nt: TGTGCCAGCAGTTCCCGCCAGCGGGGAGGCTACGAGCAGTACTTC
j_call: TRBJ2-1; cdr3_length: 11; v_call: TRBV4-1; d_call: NA; clone_size: NA; cdr3_aa: CASSGTAEQFF; cdr3_nt: TGCGCCAGCAGCGGGACTGCCGAGCAGTTCTTC
j_call: TRBJ2-1; cdr3_length: 12; v_call: TRBV27; d_call: NA; clone_size: once; cdr3_aa: CASSPHRVGQFF; cdr3_nt: TGTGCCAGCAGTCCGCACAGGGTGGGTCAGTTCTTC
j_call: TRBJ1-5; cdr3_length: 12; v_call: TRBV6-2/TRBV6-3; d_call: NA; clone_size: few; cdr3_aa: CASSNPGLAQHF; cdr3_nt: TGTGCCAGCAGCAACCCAGGGTTAGCCCAGCATTTT
j_call: TRBJ2-5; cdr3_length: 16; v_call: TRBV3-1/TRBV3-2; d_call: TRBD2; clone_size: NA; cdr3_aa: CASSQALAGGKETQYF; cdr3_nt: TGTGCCAGCAGCCAAGCACTAGCGGGGGGCAAAGAGACCCAGTACTTC
j_call: TRBJ2-3; cdr3_length: 16; v_call: TRBV11-2; d_call: NA; clone_size: NA; cdr3_aa: CASSLNGQGNADTQYF; cdr3_nt: TGTGCCAGCAGCTTAAATGGGCAGGGGAACGCCGATACGCAGTATTTT
j_call: TRBJ1-2; cdr3_length: 15; v_call: TRBV18; d_call: TRBD1; clone_size: once; cdr3_aa: CASSPKGTVNYGYTF; cdr3_nt: TGTGCCAGCTCACCAAAAGGGACAGTCAACTATGGCTACACCTTC
j_call: TRBJ2-5; cdr3_length: 13; v_call: TRBV11-1; d_call: NA; clone_size: NA; cdr3_aa: CASSLGTEETQYF; cdr3_nt: TGTGCCAGCAGCTTAGGGACAGAAGAGACCCAGTACTTC
j_call: TRBJ1-3; cdr3_length: 13; v_call: TRBV2; d_call: NA; clone_size: NA; cdr3_aa: CASKERTGNTIYF; cdr3_nt: TGTGCCAGCAAGGAGCGGACTGGAAACACCATATATTTT
j_call: TRBJ1-2; cdr3_length: 15; v_call: TRBV7-9; d_call: NA; clone_size: NA; cdr3_aa: CASSLGTVGLYGYTF; cdr3_nt: TGTGCCAGCAGCTTAGGGACAGTCGGCCTTTATGGCTACACCTTC
j_call: TRBJ2-3; cdr3_length: 15; v_call: TRBV7-9; d_call: TRBD2; clone_size: few; cdr3_aa: CASSLGLAGADTQYF; cdr3_nt: TGTGCCAGCAGCTTGGGACTAGCGGGGGCAGATACGCAGTATTTT
j_call: TRBJ2-7; cdr3_length: 15; v_call: TRBV11-1; d_call: TRBD2; clone_size: NA; cdr3_aa: CASSPQLAGTYEQYF; cdr3_nt: TGTGCCAGCAGCCCCCAACTAGCGGGGACCTACGAGCAGTACTTC
j_call: TRBJ2-7; cdr3_length: 20; v_call: TRBV10-3; d_call: TRBD2; clone_size: NA; cdr3_aa: CAISSHRTSGGLPSSYEQYF; cdr3_nt: TGTGCCATCAGTTCTCACCGGACTAGCGGGGGCTTGCCAAGCTCCTACGAGCAGTACTTC
j_call: TRBJ2-1; cdr3_length: 16; v_call: TRBV5-1; d_call: TRBD2; clone_size: NA; cdr3_aa: CASRLFTRGGAGEQFF; cdr3_nt: TGCGCCAGCAGACTATTTACTCGCGGGGGGGCGGGTGAGCAGTTCTTC
j_call: TRBJ1-1; cdr3_length: 14; v_call: TRBV9; d_call: TRBD1; clone_size: NA; cdr3_aa: CASSVDRGNTEAFF; cdr3_nt: TGTGCCAGCAGCGTAGACAGGGGAAACACTGAAGCTTTCTTT
j_call: TRBJ2-2; cdr3_length: 14; v_call: TRBV6-4; d_call: TRBD1; clone_size: few; cdr3_aa: CASSERDSTGELFF; cdr3_nt: TGTGCCAGCAGTGAACGGGACAGCACCGGGGAGCTGTTTTTT
j_call: TRBJ2-7; cdr3_length: 15; v_call: TRBV4-3; d_call: NA; clone_size: NA; cdr3_aa: CASSQDNREAYEQYF; cdr3_nt: TGCGCCAGCAGCCAAGATAACAGGGAAGCCTACGAGCAGTACTTC
j_call: TRBJ2-7; cdr3_length: 16; v_call: TRBV12-5; d_call: NA; clone_size: NA; cdr3_aa: CASYEGGAYSSYEQYF; cdr3_nt: TGTGCTAGTTACGAAGGAGGGGCCTACAGCTCCTACGAGCAGTACTTC
j_call: TRBJ2-2; cdr3_length: 16; v_call: TRBV19; d_call: NA; clone_size: NA; cdr3_aa: CASSIFPQGTTGELFF; cdr3_nt: TGTGCCAGTAGTATATTCCCACAGGGAACCACCGGGGAGCTGTTTTTT
j_call: TRBJ1-2; cdr3_length: 11; v_call: TRBV19; d_call: NA; clone_size: NA; cdr3_aa: CASSSRSGYTF; cdr3_nt: TGTGCCAGTAGTTCCCGGTCTGGCTACACCTTC
j_call: TRBJ2-2; cdr3_length: 18; v_call: TRBV11-3; d_call: NA; clone_size: NA; cdr3_aa: CASSLVPKGWPEAGELFF; cdr3_nt: TGTGCCAGCAGCTTAGTTCCCAAGGGGTGGCCTGAGGCCGGGGAGCTGTTTTTT
j_call: TRBJ2-3; cdr3_length: 13; v_call: TRBV9; d_call: NA; clone_size: NA; cdr3_aa: CASSPGHTDTQYF; cdr3_nt: TGTGCCAGCAGTCCGGGACACACAGATACGCAGTATTTT
j_call: TRBJ1-1; cdr3_length: 14; v_call: TRBV9; d_call: TRBD1; clone_size: NA; cdr3_aa: CASSAGTGGTRAFF; cdr3_nt: TGTGCCAGCAGCGCGGGGACAGGGGGAACGCGGGCTTTCTTT
j_call: TRBJ2-7; cdr3_length: 13; v_call: TRBV18; d_call: NA; clone_size: NA; cdr3_aa: CASSPRETWEQYF; cdr3_nt: TGTGCCAGCTCACCGAGGGAGACGTGGGAGCAGTACTTC
j_call: TRBJ1-1; cdr3_length: 12; v_call: TRBV5-1; d_call: NA; clone_size: NA; cdr3_aa: CASSARNTEAFF; cdr3_nt: TGCGCCAGCAGCGCGAGGAACACTGAAGCTTTCTTT
j_call: TRBJ2-1; cdr3_length: 13; v_call: TRBV11-3; d_call: TRBD2; clone_size: NA; cdr3_aa: CASSRGVYNEQFF; cdr3_nt: TGTGCCAGCAGTCGGGGGGTCTACAATGAGCAGTTCTTC
j_call: TRBJ2-6; cdr3_length: 20; v_call: TRBV9; d_call: TRBD2; clone_size: NA; cdr3_aa: CASSPRLAGGGSSGANVLTF; cdr3_nt: TGTGCCAGCAGCCCTCGACTAGCGGGGGGCGGAAGCTCTGGGGCCAACGTCCTGACTTTC
j_call: TRBJ2-5; cdr3_length: 14; v_call: TRBV7-2; d_call: NA; clone_size: NA; cdr3_aa: CASSLRQRQETQYF; cdr3_nt: TGTGCCAGCAGCCTCCGACAGAGACAAGAGACCCAGTACTTC
j_call: TRBJ2-7; cdr3_length: 14; v_call: TRBV6-4; d_call: NA; clone_size: NA; cdr3_aa: CASSEDRSSYEQYF; cdr3_nt: TGTGCCAGCAGTGAAGACAGGAGCTCCTACGAGCAGTACTTC
j_call: TRBJ2-3; cdr3_length: 15; v_call: TRBV9; d_call: TRBD2; clone_size: NA; cdr3_aa: CASSKSGVTTDTQYF; cdr3_nt: TGTGCCAGCAGTAAAAGCGGGGTGACCACAGATACGCAGTATTTT
j_call: TRBJ2-7; cdr3_length: 16; v_call: TRBV18; d_call: NA; clone_size: NA; cdr3_aa: CASSPWTEDDYYEQYF; cdr3_nt: TGTGCCAGCTCACCGTGGACGGAGGACGACTACTACGAGCAGTACTTC
j_call: TRBJ1-2; cdr3_length: 14; v_call: TRBV6-4; d_call: NA; clone_size: NA; cdr3_aa: CASSATGSSYGYTF; cdr3_nt: TGTGCCAGCAGTGCAACGGGGTCGAGCTATGGCTACACCTTC
j_call: TRBJ1-1; cdr3_length: 13; v_call: TRBV9; d_call: NA; clone_size: NA; cdr3_aa: CASSVQVNTEAFF; cdr3_nt: TGTGCCAGCAGCGTCCAGGTTAACACTGAAGCTTTCTTT
j_call: TRBJ1-2; cdr3_length: 11; v_call: TRBV24-1; d_call: NA; clone_size: once; cdr3_aa: CATSSGNGYTF; cdr3_nt: TGTGCCACCAGTTCGGGGAATGGCTACACCTTC
j_call: TRBJ2-1; cdr3_length: 15; v_call: TRBV12-5; d_call: TRBD2; clone_size: NA; cdr3_aa: CASGPSGGRYNEQFF; cdr3_nt: TGTGCTAGTGGGCCTAGCGGGGGGCGGTACAATGAGCAGTTCTTC
j_call: TRBJ1-2; cdr3_length: 16; v_call: TRBV2; d_call: TRBD1; clone_size: NA; cdr3_aa: CASSEGTGNLNYGYTF; cdr3_nt: TGTGCCAGCAGTGAAGGGACAGGGAACCTTAACTATGGCTACACCTTC
j_call: TRBJ2-7; cdr3_length: 15; v_call: TRBV11-2; d_call: TRBD2; clone_size: NA; cdr3_aa: CASSTLAGVPYEQYF; cdr3_nt: TGTGCCAGCAGCACGCTAGCGGGGGTACCCTACGAGCAGTACTTC
j_call: TRBJ2-7; cdr3_length: 17; v_call: TRBV5-1; d_call: NA; clone_size: few; cdr3_aa: CASSGGARLAHSYEQYF; cdr3_nt: TGCGCCAGCAGCGGGGGGGCTCGGCTAGCGCACTCCTACGAGCAGTACTTC
j_call: TRBJ2-3; cdr3_length: 14; v_call: TRBV4-2; d_call: NA; clone_size: NA; cdr3_aa: CASSHTGAADTQYF; cdr3_nt: TGTGCCAGCAGCCATACAGGAGCTGCAGATACGCAGTATTTT
j_call: TRBJ2-3; cdr3_length: 15; v_call: TRBV9; d_call: TRBD2; clone_size: NA; cdr3_aa: CASSVGLAGTDTQYF; cdr3_nt: TGTGCCAGCAGCGTAGGTCTAGCGGGGACGGATACGCAGTATTTT
j_call: TRBJ1-1; cdr3_length: 15; v_call: TRBV27; d_call: TRBD1; clone_size: NA; cdr3_aa: CASSPTGTGATEAFF; cdr3_nt: TGTGCCAGCAGCCCCACCGGGACAGGGGCGACTGAAGCTTTCTTT
j_call: TRBJ2-3; cdr3_length: 13; v_call: TRBV27; d_call: NA; clone_size: NA; cdr3_aa: CASSPYSTDTQYF; cdr3_nt: TGTGCCAGCAGCCCCTACTCCACAGATACGCAGTATTTT
j_call: TRBJ2-3; cdr3_length: 15; v_call: TRBV10-3; d_call: TRBD2; clone_size: NA; cdr3_aa: CAISRTSGSTDTQYF; cdr3_nt: TGTGCCATCAGCCGGACTAGCGGTAGCACAGATACGCAGTATTTT
j_call: TRBJ1-4; cdr3_length: 16; v_call: TRBV18; d_call: TRBD1; clone_size: NA; cdr3_aa: CASSPQDRATNEKLFF; cdr3_nt: TGTGCCAGCTCACCCCAGGACAGGGCAACTAATGAAAAACTGTTTTTT
j_call: TRBJ2-5; cdr3_length: 14; v_call: TRBV7-9; d_call: NA; clone_size: NA; cdr3_aa: CASSSPEEDETQYF; cdr3_nt: TGTGCCAGCAGCTCCCCGGAGGAAGACGAGACCCAGTACTTC
j_call: TRBJ1-4; cdr3_length: 16; v_call: TRBV19; d_call: TRBD1; clone_size: NA; cdr3_aa: CASSMVTGTGNEKLFF; cdr3_nt: TGTGCCAGTAGTATGGTTACCGGGACAGGGAATGAAAAACTGTTTTTT
j_call: TRBJ2-3; cdr3_length: 15; v_call: TRBV11-2; d_call: NA; clone_size: few; cdr3_aa: CASSLLGLSTDTQYF; cdr3_nt: TGTGCCAGCAGCCTTCTTGGACTGAGCACAGATACGCAGTATTTT
j_call: TRBJ1-1; cdr3_length: 15; v_call: TRBV9; d_call: NA; clone_size: NA; cdr3_aa: CASSVDILRDTEAFF; cdr3_nt: TGTGCCAGCAGCGTAGACATCCTACGGGACACTGAAGCTTTCTTT